These 30 T cell receptor beta chains originate from one sample sequenced in a study of blood T cell repertoires in COVID-19. Profiled with immunoSEQ multiplex PCR; TCRdb holds only in-frame clones, not every one. The sample holds 89,000 or so clones, around 85% seen once. The source material was peripheral blood. These TCRs come from a human donor in a cohort sampled during active COVID-19.

This chain links TRBV5-1 with TRBJ2-6, with D perhaps matching TRBD2 (6 bases). Germline CDR1 and CDR2: SGHRS and YFSETQ. The CDR3 has 16 residues. The germline V and J ends were trimmed by 1 base and 0 bases, with 8 bases remaining between them. The CDR3 here is CASSLSGSSGANVLTF. The CDR3 DNA follows: TGCGCCAGCAGCTTGTCCGGGAGCTCTGGGGCCAACGTCCTGACTTTC.

The J gene is TRBJ2-5, the V gene TRBV6-5; D is undetermined. The CDR3 is 12 amino acids. The germline V gene encodes CDR1 MNHEY and CDR2 SVGAGI. The V gene lost 6 bases and the J gene lost 1 base, with 6 bases spanning the gap. The CDR3 protein is CASSLIQETQYF. In DNA, the CDR3 is TGTGCCAGCAGCCTAATCCAAGAGACCCAGTACTTC.

V gene TRBV5-4 combines with J gene TRBJ1-1, with a possible D match to TRBD1 (6 bases). V shed 7 bases and J shed 4 bases, with 20 bases lying between them. Germline loops: CDR1 SGHNT, CDR2 YYREEE (reference sequence). The CDR3 runs 15 residues. The CDR3, as DNA: TGTGCCAGCCGACCCTTCAGAGGCAGGGGCACTGAAGCTTTCTTT. This translates into CASRPFRGRGTEAFF. Supplemented by reference TRBV5-4 and TRBJ1-1, the full variable domain reads ETGVTQSPTHLIKTRGQQVTLRCSSQSGHNTVSWYQQALGQGPQFIFQYYREEENGRGNFPPRFSGLQFPNYSSELNVNALELDDSALYLCASRPFRGRGTEAFFGQGTRLTVV.

The genes are TRBV11-2 and TRBJ2-1; 7 bases agree with TRBD1. Germline V CDR1 and CDR2: SGHAT, FQNNGV. The CDR3 sequence is 15 residues long. V lost 7 bases, J lost 7 bases, and 13 bases stayed unmatched. DNA for the CDR3: TGTGCCAGCACCATAGGGGGCGCCAAGACAAATGAGCAGTTCTTC. It codes for CASTIGGAKTNEQFF.

The rearrangement uses TRBV27 and TRBJ1-5; 7 bases are a match to TRBD1. The CDR3 extends over 17 amino acids. V shed 2 bases and J 0 bases; nucleotides not matched to a gene: 7. Germline V lookup: CDR1 MNHEY, CDR2 SMNVEV (reference sequence). The CDR3 is CASSLKGAYYSNQPQHF. The CDR3 DNA follows: TGTGCCAGCAGTTTAAAGGGGGCATATTATAGCAATCAGCCCCAGCATTTT.

This clone was observed many times. This chain connects TRBV19 to TRBJ1-2; D gene uncertain. V dropped 3 bases and J dropped 5 bases, with 10 bases sitting between them. The CDR3 is 13 residues long. In germline, CDR1 is LNHDA, CDR2 SQIVND (reference sequence). The CDR3 here is CASSMVSGYGYTF. In DNA form, the CDR3 reads TGTGCCAGTAGTATGGTGTCGGGATATGGCTACACCTTC.

V is TRBV5-4 and J is TRBJ1-4; TRBD1 agrees at 10 bases. Trimming took 4 bases from V and 8 from J; bases not matched to a gene: 8. Germline CDR1 SGHNT, CDR2 YYREEE (reference sequence). The CDR3 consists of 15 residues. CDR3 region: CASSVPGQGPEKLFF. The CDR3, as DNA: TGTGCCAGCAGCGTACCGGGACAGGGGCCGGAAAAACTGTTTTTT.

This chain joins TRBV5-8 and TRBJ2-5, with a tentative D call TRBD2 (5 bases). CDR3 length: 15 residues. V was cut by 3 bases and J by 1 base, with 13 bases left in between. Germline values: CDR1 SGHTS, CDR2 YDEGEE. DNA for the CDR3: TGTGCCAGCAGCTCCGGACTTTCCCCCCAAGAGACCCAGTACTTC. Its protein is CASSSGLSPQETQYF.

CDR3 coding DNA: TGTGCCAGCGCGTCAGGTGATACGCAGTATTTT. Translation: CASASGDTQYF. The chain carries TRBV7-2 and TRBJ2-3, with D hard to call. Per the germline V gene, CDR1 is SGHTA and CDR2 is FQGNSA. V lost 8 bases to trimming and J lost 6 bases, with 9 bases between them. The CDR3 totals 11 residues.

The V gene is TRBV27, the J gene TRBJ2-7, with 7 bases fitting TRBD1. There are 14 residues in the CDR3. Looked up from germline, CDR1 is MNHEY and CDR2 is SMNVEV (reference sequence). The trim removed 3 bases at V and 2 bases at J, leaving 4 bases unmatched. The CDR3 reads CASSLTGFPYEQYF. In DNA form, the CDR3 reads TGTGCCAGCAGTTTGACAGGGTTCCCCTACGAGCAGTACTTC.

This clone was observed a few times. This chain joins TRBV5-1 and TRBJ1-1, with D maybe TRBD1 (5 bases). Trimming stripped 3 bases from V and 2 bases from J, with 11 bases between. CDR1 and CDR2 (germline): SGHRS, YFSETQ. The length of the CDR3 is 14 residues. The CDR3 loop reads CASSWGRRNTEAFF. Written as DNA, the CDR3 is TGCGCCAGCAGCTGGGGGAGGAGAAACACTGAAGCTTTCTTT.

The count of this clone is one. The CDR3 DNA sequence: TGTGCCAGCAGTTTTGGTGGGGACAGGGTCCGAGAGACCCAGTACTTC. As protein: CASSFGGDRVRETQYF. The rearrangement links TRBV2 to TRBJ2-5; 9 bases line up with TRBD1. From germline, CDR1 is SNHLY and CDR2 FYNNEI. This CDR3 has 16 amino acids. Losses at the gene ends were 5 bases for V and 4 bases for J; bases not matched to a gene: 11.

CDR3 residues: CASSTSSGEQYF. CDR3 bases: TGTGCCAGCAGCACTAGCTCCGGCGAGCAGTACTTC. The chain combines TRBV2 with TRBJ2-7; a weak D match, TRBD2 (6 bases). Germline CDR1 reads SNHLY; CDR2 reads FYNNEI. This CDR3 contains 12 residues. V was cut by 6 bases and J by 6 bases, with 12 bases left in between.

This chain connects TRBV9 to TRBJ2-3; 14 bases are a match to TRBD2. This CDR3 is 15 amino acids long. V dropped 4 bases and J dropped 4; count of bases not matched to a gene: 2. From germline, CDR1 is SGDLS and CDR2 YYNGEE. CDR3 DNA sequence: TGTGCCAGCAGCCAGACTAGCGGGGGGGCAGATACGCAGTATTTT. Translated: CASSQTSGGADTQYF.

The count of this clone is one. The genes are TRBV7-9 and TRBJ2-5; TRBD1 matches 7 bases. This CDR3 comprises 15 residues. V trimming: 1 base; J trimming: 2 bases; junction bases outside the gene matches: 4. Germline CDR1 reads SEHNR; CDR2 reads FQNEAQ (reference sequence). The CDR3 loop is CASSLGGTVQETQYF. CDR3 in DNA: TGTGCCAGCAGCTTAGGGGGGACAGTACAAGAGACCCAGTACTTC.

This clone was seen only a few times. The chain recombines TRBV6-6 with TRBJ1-1; 8 nucleotides match TRBD1. Trimming at V came to 5 bases and at J to 0 bases, leaving 5 bases not matched to a gene. The CDR3 loop spans 15 amino acids. The germline V gene encodes CDR1 MNHNY and CDR2 SVGAGI (reference sequence). The CDR3 loop is CASSSPTGVNTEAFF. The DNA for the CDR3 is TGTGCCAGCAGTAGCCCGACAGGGGTGAACACTGAAGCTTTCTTT.

The rearrangement links TRBV5-4 to TRBJ2-3; 7 bases line up with TRBD2. Germline values: CDR1 SGHNT, CDR2 YYREEE (reference sequence). The CDR3 is 16 residues long. The J segment lost 4 bases and the V segment lost 4 bases, leaving 12 bases of the junction unmatched. In DNA form, the CDR3 reads TGTGCCAGCAGCCTGGGGGGGAGGCTAGCAGCAGATACGCAGTATTTT. Translation: CASSLGGRLAADTQYF. Using reference TRBV5-4 and TRBJ2-3 for the parts outside the CDR3, the full variable domain is ETGVTQSPTHLIKTRGQQVTLRCSSQSGHNTVSWYQQALGQGPQFIFQYYREEENGRGNFPPRFSGLQFPNYSSELNVNALELDDSALYLCASSLGGRLAADTQYFGPGTRLTVL.

The chain uses TRBV24-1 and TRBJ2-7; D call uncertain. With 7 bases removed from V and 2 bases from J, the gap between germline ends came to 14 bases. The CDR3 sequence is 14 residues long. CDR1 and CDR2 (germline): KGHDR, SFDVKD. CDR3 nucleotides: TGTGCCACCAGCCCTCCTCAGAACCCCTACGAGCAGTACTTC. This encodes CATSPPQNPYEQYF.

This clone was detected only once. The V gene is TRBV27, the J gene TRBJ2-3, with D perhaps matching TRBD1 (6 bases). V lost 3 bases to trimming and J lost 6 bases, with 13 bases between them. This CDR3 comprises 14 residues. Germline values: CDR1 MNHEY, CDR2 SMNVEV (reference sequence). CDR3 sequence: CASSFVRGHDTQYF. In DNA, the CDR3 is TGTGCCAGCAGTTTCGTCAGGGGTCACGATACGCAGTATTTT.

The rearrangement links TRBV12-5 to TRBJ2-3; TRBD1 might be the D (6 bases). V shed 0 bases and J shed 5 bases, with 12 bases lying between them. CDR1 and CDR2 from the germline V gene are LGHNT and FRNRAP. The CDR3 sequence is 15 residues long. The CDR3 DNA sequence: TGTGCTAGTGGTTTGGTAAAGGGGGACCAAGATACGCAGTATTTT. This codes for CASGLVKGDQDTQYF.

Here the CDR3 reads CASSLRGPAYEQYF. In DNA, the CDR3 is TGTGCCAGCAGTCTCAGGGGGCCAGCCTACGAGCAGTACTTC. V gene TRBV27 combines with J gene TRBJ2-7; the match to TRBD1 covers 8 bases. The V gene end was trimmed by 5 bases and the J gene end by 2 bases; junction bases not matched to a gene: 5. The CDR3 sequence is 14 residues long. The germline gives CDR1 MNHEY, CDR2 SMNVEV (reference sequence).

This clone has a handful of counts. The V gene is TRBV6-2 or TRBV6-3, the J gene TRBJ1-5; D is unresolved. Germline CDR1 is MNHEY and CDR2 is SVGEGT. V was trimmed by 2 bases and J by 2 bases, leaving 13 bases between them. The CDR3 is made up of 16 amino acids. CDR3 region: CASSYARGRGNQPQHF. In nucleotides, the CDR3 is TGTGCCAGCAGTTACGCGCGAGGTCGGGGCAATCAGCCCCAGCATTTT.

This clone was seen a handful of times. The V call is TRBV18, the J call TRBJ1-2, with unresolved D. The CDR3 has 11 amino acids. V lost 5 bases to trimming and J lost 7 bases, with 8 bases between them. CDR1 and CDR2 (germline): KGHSH, LQKENI. Written as DNA, the CDR3 is TGTGCCAGCTCATCGGAGCGTGGCTACACCTTC. Translating gives CASSSERGYTF.

V is TRBV6-6 and J is TRBJ2-5, with 9 positions matching TRBD1. The J segment lost 5 bases and the V segment lost 5 bases, leaving 15 bases of the junction unmatched. CDR3 size: 17 residues. The germline CDR1 and CDR2 sequences are MNHNY and SVGAGI (reference sequence). CDR3 DNA: TGTGCCAGCAGTCCATGGGGGGGGACAGGGTGGTTGGAGACCCAGTACTTC. It specifies CASSPWGGTGWLETQYF.

CDR3 region: CASRQGLVDYGYTF. The CDR3 DNA reads TGTGCCAGCAGGCAGGGATTGGTCGACTATGGCTACACCTTC. The rearrangement links TRBV11-2 to TRBJ1-2; weak D call: TRBD1 (5 bases). Germline V gene data show CDR1 as SGHAT and CDR2 as FQNNGV. CDR3 length: 14 amino acids. V lost 6 bases to trimming and J lost 3 bases, with 14 bases between them.

The CDR3, as DNA: TGCGCCAGCAGCCAGGGTTGGGGAGAGCAGTTCTTC. As protein: CASSQGWGEQFF. The chain links TRBV5-1 to TRBJ2-1; maybe TRBD1 (5 bases). Trimming removed 4 bases at V and 10 bases at J, with 12 bases between. Germline-derived CDR1 and CDR2 are SGHRS and YFSETQ. This CDR3 contains 12 residues.

This rearrangement joins TRBV5-4 to TRBJ1-2, with 8 bases identical to TRBD1. The CDR3 is 14 residues long. V was pared by 3 bases and J by 3 bases, with 4 bases of the junction left unmatched. Germline CDR1 reads SGHNT; CDR2 reads YYREEE (reference sequence). The CDR3: CASSYVGQDYGYTF. CDR3 coding DNA: TGTGCCAGCAGCTACGTGGGACAGGACTATGGCTACACCTTC.

This chain links TRBV5-4 with TRBJ1-1, with D uncertain. Germline V gene data show CDR1 as SGHNT and CDR2 as YYREEE (reference sequence). The CDR3 runs to 15 residues. With 4 bases removed from V and 0 bases from J, the gap between germline ends came to 13 bases. The chain's CDR3 is CASSPSGPLNTEAFF. In DNA, the CDR3 is TGTGCCAGCAGCCCGTCTGGGCCATTGAACACTGAAGCTTTCTTT.

V usage is TRBV4-2 and J usage is TRBJ2-1; 8 bases fit TRBD2. J was trimmed by 7 bases and V by 9 bases; bases with no gene match: 11. Germline V gives CDR1 LGHNA, CDR2 YNFKEQ. The CDR3 is 14 residues long. DNA of the CDR3: TGTGCCAGTTCTCTCCGGGAGGGCCGTAATGAGCAGTTCTTC. Amino acids: CASSLREGRNEQFF.

This sequence joins TRBV3-1 (or the pseudogene TRBV3-2) and TRBJ2-7, with 9 bases aligning to TRBD2. The CDR3 spans 19 residues. CDR1 LGHDT and CDR2 YNNKEL come from the germline V gene (reference sequence). Trimming removed 4 bases from V and 0 bases from J; junction bases left unmatched: 16. The CDR3 reads CASSPKPRPGSGSSYEQYF. In DNA form, the CDR3 reads TGTGCCAGCAGCCCAAAGCCCCGCCCGGGTAGCGGGAGCTCCTACGAGCAGTACTTC.